The 15 T cell receptor beta chains reported below all come from one sample, sequenced in a study of T cells in Graves' hyperthyroidism and ophthalmopathy. TCR beta CDR3 sequences were amplified from RNA transcripts. HTBI primers were the set used in a first-round RT-PCR of the TCR CDR3. TCRdb independently ran MiXCR on the multiplex PCR reads; one entry per CDR3 protein. The sample contains about 610,000 distinct CDR3 sequences, roughly 15% of which appear only once. Sequencing used blood. These receptor sequences come from a woman aged 40-49 years with Graves' ophthalmopathy.

The gene calls are TRBV7-9 and TRBJ2-1, with TRBD2 matching 13 bases. Trimming took 1 base from V and 8 from J; bases not matched to a gene: 5. The CDR3 contains 16 residues. CDR1 is SEHNR, CDR2 FQNEAQ, per germline (reference sequence). The DNA for the CDR3 is TGTGCCAGCAGCTTAGAAGGACTAGCGGGAGATGATGAGCAGTTCTTC. Its protein product is CASSLEGLAGDDEQFF. The variable domain in full, with the rest retrieved from reference TRBV7-9 and TRBJ2-1, is DTGVSQNPRHKITKRGQNVTFRCDPISEHNRLYWYRQTLGQGPEFLTYFQNEAQLEKSRLLSDRFSAERPKGSFSTLEIQRTEQGDSAMYLCASSLEGLAGDDEQFFGPGTRLTVL.

The rearrangement links TRBV14 to TRBJ2-1; D is uncertain. Trimming removed 0 bases at V and 14 bases at J, with 14 bases between. There are 13 residues in the CDR3. CDR1 and CDR2 (germline): SGHDN, FVKESK. CDR3 in amino acids: CASSQDWVGFKFF. CDR3 nucleotides: TGTGCCAGCAGCCAAGATTGGGTAGGGTTTAAGTTCTTC.

At least ten counts were recorded for this clonotype. The chain is built from TRBV18 and TRBJ1-1; D is unclear. The CDR3 loop spans 13 amino acids. V was trimmed by 5 bases and J by 6 bases, leaving 13 bases between them. Germline V gene data show CDR1 as KGHSH and CDR2 as LQKENI. The CDR3 DNA reads TGTGCCAGCTCAAAAAGGGCTCCGCCTGAAGCTTTCTTT. Amino acid sequence: CASSKRAPPEAFF.

The rearrangement uses TRBV12-3 or TRBV12-4 and TRBJ2-1, with D possibly TRBD1 on 6 matching bases. V lost 2 bases and J lost 6, with 11 bases in between. The CDR3 runs 14 residues. Here the CDR3 reads CASSLSAGANEQFF. The CDR3 DNA sequence: TGTGCCAGCAGTTTATCAGCAGGGGCCAATGAGCAGTTCTTC.

The CDR3 DNA follows: TGTGCCAGCAGTTGGGACGCGGGCACTGAAGCTTTCTTT. This gives the protein CASSWDAGTEAFF. J is TRBJ1-1 and V is TRBV6-2 or TRBV6-3, with a weak D call TRBD1 (5 bases). The CDR3 has 13 residues. Between the trimmed V and J ends, which lost 4 bases and 4 bases, there was a span of 10 bases. CDR1 and CDR2 (germline): MNHEY, SVGEGT.

Ten or more counts support this clonotype. The rearrangement joins TRBV11-2 to TRBJ2-5, with TRBD1 identical over 7 bases. J lost 4 bases, V lost 4 bases, and 15 bases had no gene match. Per germline, CDR1 SGHAT and CDR2 FQNNGV. The length of the CDR3 is 17 residues. This chain's CDR3 is CASSSRIRGHHGETQYF. The CDR3 DNA reads TGTGCCAGCAGCTCGCGGATAAGGGGGCACCACGGAGAGACCCAGTACTTC.

The chain has TRBV10-3 and TRBJ1-4; 10 bases match TRBD1. Germline assignment: CDR1 ENHRY and CDR2 SYGVKD. CDR3 length equals 16 residues. J lost 2 bases, V lost 0 bases, and 0 bases had no gene match. This chain's CDR3 is CAISESGQGTNEKLFF. CDR3 DNA: TGTGCCATCAGTGAGTCGGGACAGGGGACTAATGAAAAACTGTTTTTT.

The chain has TRBV15 and TRBJ2-2, with D hard to call. The V end was cut by 3 bases, the J end by 4 bases, with 12 bases between. Germline CDR1 LNHNV, CDR2 YYDKDF (reference sequence). There are 15 residues in the CDR3. CDR3 DNA sequence: TGTGCCACCAGCAGCAACACTAAGGTCACCGGGGAGCTGTTTTTT. Translation gives CATSSNTKVTGELFF.

This clonotype was detected a few times. V usage is TRBV7-9 and J usage is TRBJ2-7; 10 bases are a match to TRBD2. V dropped 5 bases and J dropped 7; count of bases not matched to a gene: 11. Germline values: CDR1 SEHNR, CDR2 FQNEAQ (reference sequence). This CDR3 spans 15 amino acids. The CDR3 spells CASSTTSGESVEQYF. As DNA, the CDR3 is TGTGCCAGCAGCACTACTAGCGGGGAGTCGGTAGAGCAGTACTTC.

A few counts support this clonotype. V is TRBV27 and J is TRBJ1-1, with D possibly TRBD1 on 6 matching bases. The length of the CDR3 is 13 residues. V dropped 6 bases and J dropped 6 bases, with 14 bases sitting between them. Germline-derived CDR1 and CDR2 are MNHEY and SMNVEV (reference sequence). The CDR3 is CASSYRDGAEAFF. For the CDR3, the DNA is TGTGCCAGCAGCTACAGGGATGGTGCTGAAGCTTTCTTT.

This clonotype has a handful of counts. This chain links TRBV28 with TRBJ1-5; perhaps TRBD1 as D (5 bases). Germline-derived CDR1 and CDR2 are MDHEN and SYDVKM. The CDR3 is 14 amino acids. The V gene lost 5 bases and the J gene lost 6 bases, with 14 bases spanning the gap. The chain's CDR3 is CASSGGGDGQPQHF. The DNA of the CDR3 is TGTGCCAGCAGTGGGGGGGGTGACGGTCAGCCCCAGCATTTT.

There are many counts of this clonotype. The gene calls are TRBV3-1 and TRBJ1-1, with unresolved D. Trimming took off 1 base at V and 0 bases at J, with 12 bases between the two ends. This CDR3 region has 16 residues. CDR1 is LGHDT and CDR2 is YNNKEL in the germline V gene (reference sequence). CDR3 sequence: CASSQAEGFMNTEAFF. DNA of the CDR3: TGTGCCAGCAGCCAAGCCGAAGGCTTCATGAACACTGAAGCTTTCTTT. Complete variable domain (other parts from reference TRBV3-1 and TRBJ1-1): DTAVSQTPKYLVTQMGNDKSIKCEQNLGHDTMYWYKQDSKKFLKIMFSYNNKELIINETVPNRFSPKSPDKAHLNLHINSLELGDSAVYFCASSQAEGFMNTEAFFGQGTRLTVV.

The sample holds many counts of this clonotype. The chain couples TRBV6-5 to TRBJ1-1; no clear D. This CDR3 spans 16 amino acids. The germline V and J ends were trimmed by 0 bases and 0 bases, with 11 bases remaining between them. Germline CDR1 and CDR2: MNHEY and SVGAGI. The CDR3 region has the DNA TGTGCCAGCAGTTACTCGTTAAGTGTCATGAACACTGAAGCTTTCTTT. It translates to CASSYSLSVMNTEAFF.

The table lists this clonotype with a few counts. V gene TRBV11-2 combines with J gene TRBJ2-2; tentatively, D is TRBD2 (6 bases). Per germline, CDR1 SGHAT and CDR2 FQNNGV. This CDR3 comprises 15 residues. The germline V and J ends were trimmed by 7 bases and 1 base, with 13 bases remaining between them. The CDR3, as DNA: TGTGCCAGCAACCCCGGGACTCAGAACACCGGGGAGCTGTTTTTT. As protein: CASNPGTQNTGELFF.

This clonotype was found a few times. The chain joins TRBV7-9 to TRBJ2-1; possibly TRBD1 or TRBD2 for D (5 bases each). Germline V gene sequence: CDR1 SEHNR, CDR2 FQNEAQ (reference sequence). The CDR3 is made up of 15 amino acids. The ends were cut back, 5 bases at V and 14 bases at J, with 25 bases in the middle. The chain's CDR3 is CASSPWLSSPGREFF. The CDR3 nucleotides read TGTGCCAGCAGCCCCTGGTTGAGTTCGCCGGGACGGGAGTTCTTC.